The source of this T cell receptor (beta chain) is a study of PD-1 blockade in classical Hodgkin lymphoma. Whole-study results and caveats: Exclusion was the outcome for patients who began nivolumab under 1 year after ASCT.

This clone has just a few counts. Its antigen is as yet unknown. The CDR3 is 16 residues long. Looked up from germline, CDR1 is SGHRS and CDR2 is YFSETQ. V was cut by 4 bases and J by 2 bases, with 18 bases left in between. Clones were sequenced by immunoSEQ multiplex PCR, and TCRdb holds only the in-frame ones, with some missing. The profile shows over 50,000 clones, about 90% of them singletons. Time point indicated: cycle 4 day 1 (C4D1), after about 6 weeks of nivolumab. Relapse was seen in all patients after autologous stem cell transplantation, and brentuximab vedotin exposure was variable. This receptor was taken from a human donor with classical Hodgkin lymphoma. The genes are TRBV5-1 and TRBJ2-5, with D perhaps matching TRBD2 (6 bases). The sequences come from peripheral blood mononuclear cells (PBMCs), collected before the fourth cycle of nivolumab. In DNA form, the CDR3 reads TGCGCCAGCAGCACCGTAGGGAGGACGCCGCAAGAGACCCAGTACTTC. Residues: CASSTVGRTPQETQYF.